These T cell receptor beta chains were read from a single sample in a study of blood T cells in healthy people across ages. TCRdb reprocessed the 5' RACE reads via MiXCR and lists one record per CDR3 protein. The sample records some 560,000 distinct CDR3 sequences, about 26% being singletons. These data also featured in a second study, about T cells of mothers and their children.

The sequenced material came from blood. These receptor sequences come from a boy aged 2 to 10 in good health. The CDR3 runs from the conserved cysteine through the conserved F or W. The D gene is left open where the match is weak. Clone size appears in some rows only: once, few, many, or a class for an expanded clone.

CASGDRFYNEQFF TGTGCTAGTGGTGACAGGTTCTACAATGAGCAGTTCTTC TRBV12-5 NA TRBJ2-1 NA
CSARTSTGDSGNTIYF TGCAGTGCGAGGACCTCTACAGGGGATTCTGGAAACACCATATATTTT TRBV20-1 NA TRBJ1-3 TRBD1
CSASTGGEKLFF TGCAGTGCTTCGACAGGGGGGGAAAAACTGTTTTTT TRBV20-1 NA TRBJ1-4 TRBD1
CASSVLAGFTDTQYF TGTGCCAGCAGTGTGCTAGCGGGGTTCACAGATACGCAGTATTTT TRBV2 NA TRBJ2-3 TRBD2
CASSYWANSANEQFF TGTGCCAGCAGCTATTGGGCTAATAGCGCGAATGAGCAGTTCTTC TRBV7-2 NA TRBJ2-1 NA
CASSQFQTRGYEQYF TGTGCCAGCAGCCAGTTCCAGACACGGGGGTACGAGCAGTACTTC TRBV14 NA TRBJ2-7 NA
CASMNIGGANEKLFF TGTGCCAGCATGAACATAGGAGGAGCTAATGAAAAACTGTTTTTT TRBV25-1 NA TRBJ1-4 NA
CASSPRDNSNQPQHF TGTGCCAGCAGTCCACGGGATAATAGCAATCAGCCCCAGCATTTT TRBV27 NA TRBJ1-5 NA
CSARTPGQGYTEAFF TGCAGTGCTAGGACACCGGGACAGGGGTACACTGAAGCTTTCTTT TRBV20-1 NA TRBJ1-1 TRBD1
CASSLLGLHEQYF TGTGCCAGCAGTTTATTGGGGTTGCACGAGCAGTACTTC TRBV12-3/TRBV12-4 NA TRBJ2-7 NA
CASSLVPGVVKETQYF TGTGCCAGCAGCTTAGTTCCAGGGGTGGTTAAAGAGACCCAGTACTTC TRBV7-6 NA TRBJ2-5 NA
CASSPTPGTGTYEQYF TGTGCCAGCTCACCGACGCCAGGGACAGGGACTTACGAGCAGTACTTC TRBV18 NA TRBJ2-7 TRBD1
CASSFNPVAGTDTQYF TGTGCCAGCAGCTTTAACCCGGTAGCGGGGACAGATACGCAGTATTTT TRBV7-9 few TRBJ2-3 TRBD2
CSASSQATNEKLFF TGCAGTGCTAGTTCGCAAGCAACTAATGAAAAACTGTTTTTT TRBV20-1 NA TRBJ1-4 NA
CASSLPAGLQYF TGTGCCAGCAGCCTACCAGCGGGACTCCAGTACTTC TRBV3-1 NA TRBJ2-5 TRBD2
CAARGETGAGYTF TGTGCCGCCAGGGGGGAGACAGGGGCCGGCTACACCTTC TRBV10-3 few TRBJ1-2 TRBD1
CASSQEEGLEGRTQYF TGTGCCAGCAGCCAAGAAGAGGGACTAGAGGGACGGACCCAGTACTTC TRBV4-2 few TRBJ2-5 TRBD2
CASSRLGDGTYEQYF TGCGCCAGTTCGCGTCTGGGGGACGGAACCTACGAGCAGTACTTC TRBV5-1 few TRBJ2-7 NA
CAISDPTGFEQFF TGTGCCATCAGTGATCCAACAGGTTTCGAGCAGTTCTTC TRBV10-3 many TRBJ2-1 NA
CASSLGTSGRSDTQYF TGTGCCAGCAGCTTAGGGACTAGCGGGAGATCCGATACGCAGTATTTT TRBV5-5 NA TRBJ2-3 TRBD2
CATGRNSGANVLTF TGTGCCACAGGACGGAACTCTGGGGCCAACGTCCTGACTTTC TRBV10-3 few TRBJ2-6 NA
CASSLPPGDTQYF TGTGCCAGCAGCTTACCTCCCGGGGATACGCAGTATTTT TRBV7-2 few TRBJ2-3 NA
CATRGTANNEQFF TGTGCCACCAGGGGGACCGCAAACAATGAGCAGTTCTTC TRBV24-1 NA TRBJ2-1 NA
CASSQGRDYSYNEQFF TGTGCCAGCAGCCAAGGGAGGGACTACTCCTACAATGAGCAGTTCTTC TRBV7-9 NA TRBJ2-1 TRBD2
CASSLNLAGGTEQFF TGCGCCAGCAGCTTGAACCTAGCGGGAGGCACTGAGCAGTTCTTC TRBV5-1 once TRBJ2-1 TRBD2
CASSHLIRGELFF TGCGCCAGCAGCCATCTTATTCGAGGGGAGCTGTTTTTT TRBV4-1 NA TRBJ2-2 NA
CASSPTTSTDTQYF TGTGCCAGCAGCCCGACGACTAGCACAGATACGCAGTATTTT TRBV13 NA TRBJ2-3 NA
CASSRQPGLSGYTF TGTGCCAGCAGTCGCCAGCCGGGATTGTCTGGCTACACCTTC TRBV12-3/TRBV12-4 few TRBJ1-2 NA
CSARHSGLAGGPDTQYF TGCAGTGCTAGACATTCGGGACTAGCGGGAGGGCCAGATACGCAGTATTTT TRBV20-1 NA TRBJ2-3 TRBD2
CASQDWVGARNIQYF TGTGCCAGCCAGGATTGGGTTGGGGCCAGAAACATTCAGTACTTC TRBV3-1 NA TRBJ2-4 NA
CASSSGGAANEKLFF TGTGCCAGCAGTTCGGGGGGAGCGGCTAATGAAAAACTGTTTTTT TRBV12-3/TRBV12-4 few TRBJ1-4 NA
CASRDWNTEAFF TGTGCCAGCAGGGATTGGAACACTGAAGCTTTCTTT TRBV6-5 few TRBJ1-1 NA
CASSLRQGIASNEKLFF TGTGCCAGCAGTTTACGGCAGGGAATTGCGTCTAATGAAAAACTGTTTTTT TRBV27 NA TRBJ1-4 NA
CASSPRSLAGVEQYF TGTGCCAGCAGCCCACGCTCACTAGCGGGAGTCGAGCAGTACTTC TRBV7-6 NA TRBJ2-7 TRBD2
CASSLSGTGGGGTEAFF TGTGCCAGCAGTCTCTCCGGGACAGGGGGCGGTGGCACTGAAGCTTTCTTT TRBV6-6 NA TRBJ1-1 TRBD1
CASSSSADYEQFF TGTGCCAGCAGCTCCTCGGCGGACTATGAGCAGTTCTTC TRBV7-9 few TRBJ2-1 NA
CASSPYPRALQEGYTF TGCGCCAGCAGCCCTTACCCCCGGGCCTTACAAGAGGGCTACACCTTC TRBV4-1 NA TRBJ1-2 NA
CASREGGTRAQYF TGTGCCAGCAGAGAGGGGGGGACTAGGGCGCAGTACTTC TRBV4-2 NA TRBJ2-7 TRBD2
CASSPQLRRLGETQYF TGTGCCAGCTCACCCCAATTGAGGAGGCTGGGAGAGACCCAGTACTTC TRBV18 NA TRBJ2-5 NA
CSVEDQVLGGPTDTQYF TGCAGCGTTGAAGATCAGGTGTTGGGGGGGCCCACAGATACGCAGTATTTT TRBV29-1 few TRBJ2-3 NA
CASSYSMRTGPSYEQYF TGTGCCAGCAGTTACTCGATGAGAACAGGCCCGTCCTACGAGCAGTACTTC TRBV6-2/TRBV6-3 NA TRBJ2-7 NA
CASSHTGDGYGYTF TGTGCCAGCAGCCATACAGGGGATGGCTATGGCTACACCTTC TRBV7-2 NA TRBJ1-2 TRBD1
CASSHSTGGSSYNEQFF TGTGCCAGCAGCCATAGTACAGGGGGTAGCTCCTACAATGAGCAGTTCTTC TRBV7-6 few TRBJ2-1 TRBD1
CASSSGHLSGNTIYF TGTGCCAGCAGCTCAGGACATCTCTCTGGAAACACCATATATTTT TRBV5-6 few TRBJ1-3 NA
CASSFNFDQPQHF TGTGCCAGCAGTTTCAATTTTGATCAGCCCCAGCATTTT TRBV12-3/TRBV12-4 NA TRBJ1-5 NA
CASSAGGTTDTQYF TGCGCCAGCAGCGCGGGGGGGACCACAGATACGCAGTATTTT TRBV9 NA TRBJ2-3 TRBD2
CASSHLEPGTYEQYF TGCGCCAGCAGCCACCTAGAACCGGGCACCTACGAGCAGTACTTC TRBV5-1 NA TRBJ2-7 NA